These 23 T cell receptor beta chains were all obtained from the same sample, sequenced in a study of blood T cell repertoires in COVID-19. Profiled with immunoSEQ multiplex PCR; TCRdb holds only in-frame clones, not every one. The table has under 300,000 clones, roughly 93% seen once; the top ten hold approximately 2.5%. Sequencing was carried out using PBMCs or T cells enriched from blood (not recorded which). These TCRs come from a middle-aged woman with acute COVID-19.

The chain is built from TRBV7-9 and TRBJ2-1; 7 bases map to TRBD2. V was pared by 7 bases and J by 9 bases, with 9 bases of the junction left unmatched. CDR3 length: 13 amino acids. Per the germline V gene, CDR1 is SEHNR and CDR2 is FQNEAQ (reference sequence). DNA for the CDR3: TGTGCCAGCACCCCGTCGGGGGGTATTGAGCAGTTCTTC. Its protein is CASTPSGGIEQFF.

The chain combines TRBV6-5 with TRBJ2-1; 13 nucleotides line up with TRBD2. V shed 6 bases and J 4 bases; nucleotides not matched to a gene: 3. The CDR3 runs 15 residues. CDR1 and CDR2 (germline): MNHEY, SVGAGI. The CDR3, as DNA: TGTGCCAGCAGAACTAGCGGGAGGGCATACAATGAGCAGTTCTTC. As protein: CASRTSGRAYNEQFF.

This sequence joins TRBV4-3 and TRBJ2-1; 8 bases are shared with TRBD2. This CDR3 has 16 amino acids. Germline CDR1 and CDR2: LGHNA and YSLEER. With V trimmed by 0 bases and J by 8 bases, 9 bases remained unmatched. The CDR3 bases are TGCGCCAGCAGCCAAGACCCAGCGGGAGTCCGCGATGAGCAGTTCTTC. Translated, it gives CASSQDPAGVRDEQFF.

The rearrangement uses TRBV2 and TRBJ2-7, with TRBD2 identical over 7 bases. V dropped 9 bases and J dropped 1; count of bases not matched to a gene: 15. From germline, CDR1 is SNHLY and CDR2 FYNNEI. CDR3 length equals 16 residues. DNA of the CDR3: TGTGCCAGTCTCTCAGCGAGCCTCGGGGGGTCCTACGAGCAGTACTTC. It encodes CASLSASLGGSYEQYF.

V usage is TRBV4-3 and J usage is TRBJ1-5; 11 bases are a match to TRBD1. The J segment lost 7 bases and the V segment lost 1 base, leaving 0 bases of the junction unmatched. The length of the CDR3 is 14 residues. Germline loops: CDR1 LGHNA, CDR2 YSLEER. CDR3 amino acids: CASSQGDRGQPQHF. The CDR3 nucleotides are TGCGCCAGCAGCCAAGGGGACAGGGGGCAGCCCCAGCATTTT.

The V and J genes are TRBV19 and TRBJ2-2; D not certain. Germline V CDR1 and CDR2: LNHDA, SQIVND (reference sequence). Trimming shortened V by 3 bases and J by 3 bases, and 20 bases separated the two germline ends. This CDR3 spans 18 amino acids. The CDR3 nucleotides read TGTGCCAGTAGTATGTGGGTGGATCGGAGAACCTACACCGGGGAGCTGTTTTTT. Translated, it gives CASSMWVDRRTYTGELFF.

The CDR3 loop reads CASSLLGAGGYTF. CDR3 sequence (DNA): TGTGCCAGCAGCTTACTGGGGGCGGGTGGCTACACCTTC. The chain recombines TRBV7-2 with TRBJ1-2; tentatively, D is TRBD1 (6 bases). The CDR3 is 13 amino acids. Germline values: CDR1 SGHTA, CDR2 FQGNSA. V was pared by 2 bases and J by 7 bases, with 11 bases between.

The chain uses TRBV28 and TRBJ2-1; 10 bases are shared with TRBD2. CDR3 size: 16 residues. Trimming took 3 bases from V and 5 from J; bases not matched to a gene: 7. Germline loops: CDR1 MDHEN, CDR2 SYDVKM. In DNA form, the CDR3 reads TGTGCCAGCAGTTTTTTTTCTAGCGGGAGAGACAATGAGCAGTTCTTC. Translation: CASSFFSSGRDNEQFF.

DNA for the CDR3: TGTGCCAGTAGTATAAGGGGAGGAACTAATGAAAAACTGTTTTTT. Its protein is CASSIRGGTNEKLFF. This chain connects TRBV19 to TRBJ1-4; D might be TRBD1 (5 bases). Germline values: CDR1 LNHDA, CDR2 SQIVND (reference sequence). V lost 2 bases, J lost 1 base, and 8 bases lay in between. This CDR3 has 15 amino acids.

The chain couples TRBV11-1 to TRBJ2-5, with 13 bases aligning to TRBD2. Germline V lookup: CDR1 SGHAT, CDR2 FQDESV (reference sequence). The CDR3 contains 15 residues. The V gene end was trimmed by 5 bases and the J gene end by 1 base; junction bases not matched to a gene: 1. Here the CDR3 DNA reads TGTGCCAGCAGCCGGACTAGCGGGGGCCAAGAGACCCAGTACTTC. Its protein product is CASSRTSGGQETQYF.

The genes are TRBV12-5 and TRBJ1-1; the D gene is possibly TRBD1 (5 bases). The V end lost 1 base, the J end lost 9 bases, and 12 bases lay between the germline ends. In germline, CDR1 is LGHNT, CDR2 FRNRAP. This CDR3 comprises 13 residues. The CDR3 reads CASGLESGWKAFF. CDR3 in DNA: TGTGCTAGTGGTTTGGAGTCAGGGTGGAAAGCTTTCTTT.

The rearrangement joins TRBV7-9 to TRBJ1-2; D remains unclear. The CDR3 is made up of 14 amino acids. The V gene's germline CDR1 is SEHNR and CDR2 FQNEAQ (reference sequence). Deletions cut 1 base from V and 4 bases from J, with 10 bases between. The CDR3 bases are TGTGCCAGCAGCTTAGGGCAACAGAGCTATGGCTACACCTTC. Translated, it gives CASSLGQQSYGYTF.

The chain couples TRBV7-9 to TRBJ2-7; 8 nucleotides align to TRBD1. Per germline, CDR1 SEHNR and CDR2 FQNEAQ (reference sequence). The CDR3 has 14 residues. V lost 5 bases and J lost 4; bases outside the gene matches: 7. The CDR3 region has the DNA TGTGCCAGCAGCGGGACAGGTGATAAGTACGAGCAGTACTTC. Translating gives CASSGTGDKYEQYF.

The J gene is TRBJ1-5, the V gene TRBV27; 7 nucleotides align to TRBD1. V shed 5 bases and J 2 bases; nucleotides not matched to a gene: 9. From germline, CDR1 is MNHEY and CDR2 SMNVEV (reference sequence). The length of the CDR3 is 16 residues. In nucleotides, the CDR3 is TGTGCCAGCAGTCAGTATTTAGACAGGGGCAATCAGCCCCAGCATTTT. Its protein is CASSQYLDRGNQPQHF.

The table lists this clone with a few counts. This chain links TRBV6-6 with TRBJ1-5, with D maybe TRBD1 (6 bases). There are 13 residues in the CDR3. Germline V lookup: CDR1 MNHNY, CDR2 SVGAGI (reference sequence). Trimming shortened V by 5 bases and J by 3 bases, and 8 bases separated the two germline ends. This chain's CDR3 is CASSQGHNQPQHF. The CDR3, as DNA: TGTGCCAGCAGTCAGGGACACAATCAGCCCCAGCATTTT.

The CDR3 DNA is TGTGCCAGCAGCCAAGAGACTTTGACAGGGAGAAACTATGGCTACACCTTC. Protein sequence: CASSQETLTGRNYGYTF. The chain couples TRBV4-2 to TRBJ1-2, with 7 bases fitting TRBD1. This CDR3 is 17 amino acids long. CDR1 LGHNA and CDR2 YNFKEQ come from the germline V gene. Germline trimming cut 0 bases from V and 2 bases from J; bases unmatched to any gene: 9.

The chain links TRBV5-5 to TRBJ2-2, with D possibly TRBD2 on 5 matching bases. CDR1 SGHKS and CDR2 YYEKEE come from the germline V gene (reference sequence). The CDR3 spans 16 residues. Trimming shortened V by 2 bases and J by 0 bases, and 11 bases separated the two germline ends. CDR3 nucleotides: TGTGCCAGCAGCTTAGGACTGTTTACGAACACCGGGGAGCTGTTTTTT. Its protein product is CASSLGLFTNTGELFF.

This chain links TRBV7-2 with TRBJ1-2; D unresolved. Germline V gives CDR1 SGHTA, CDR2 FQGNSA. CDR3 size: 14 residues. V dropped 3 bases and J dropped 0 bases, with 8 bases sitting between them. The CDR3: CASSFLPANYGYTF. DNA for the CDR3: TGTGCCAGCAGCTTTCTCCCGGCTAACTATGGCTACACCTTC.

V is TRBV18 and J is TRBJ2-7; 9 nucleotides match TRBD1. Looked up from germline, CDR1 is KGHSH and CDR2 is LQKENI. The CDR3 is made up of 16 amino acids. V dropped 5 bases and J dropped 3; count of bases not matched to a gene: 11. The CDR3 bases are TGTGCCAGCTCAGAAGGGAGTGGGACAGGGCGCTACGAGCAGTACTTC. Translation: CASSEGSGTGRYEQYF.

CDR3: CASSLAGLETQYF. Here the CDR3 DNA reads TGTGCCAGCAGCTTGGCGGGGTTGGAGACCCAGTACTTC. The V and J genes are TRBV7-6 and TRBJ2-5, with D maybe TRBD2 (6 bases). The CDR3 extends over 13 amino acids. V lost 3 bases, J lost 5 bases, and 10 bases lay in between. Germline assignment: CDR1 SGHVS and CDR2 FNYEAQ.

The gene calls are TRBV2 and TRBJ2-7; no firm D call. CDR1 is SNHLY, CDR2 FYNNEI, per germline. V lost 3 bases and J 6 bases, leaving 6 bases between the germline ends. This CDR3 contains 11 residues. The CDR3 DNA reads TGTGCCAGCAGTGAGCGTACCGAGCAGTACTTC. Amino acid sequence: CASSERTEQYF.

Written as DNA, the CDR3 is TGTGCCAGCAGTTCAGGGACATTTCTAGCCAAAAACATTCAGTACTTC. This sequence encodes CASSSGTFLAKNIQYF. V and J are TRBV6-2 or TRBV6-3 and TRBJ2-4; D might be TRBD1 (6 bases). Germline CDR1 is MNHEY and CDR2 is SVGEGT. V gave up 4 bases and J gave up 0 bases, with 13 bases separating them. This CDR3 comprises 16 residues.

This clone was seen only once. The CDR3: CASRKVDRAYGYTF. CDR3 coding DNA: TGTGCCAGCAGAAAGGTTGACAGGGCCTATGGCTACACCTTC. The chain links TRBV5-6 to TRBJ1-2; TRBD1 aligns across 7 bases. The CDR3 spans 14 residues. Per the germline V gene, CDR1 is SGHDT and CDR2 is YYEEEE. The J segment lost 4 bases and the V segment lost 5 bases, leaving 8 bases of the junction unmatched. The full variable domain, rest sourced from reference TRBV5-6 and TRBJ1-2, is DAGVTQSPTHLIKTRGQQVTLRCSPKSGHDTVSWYQQALGQGPQFIFQYYEEEERQRGNFPDRFSGHQFPNYSSELNVNALLLGDSALYLCASRKVDRAYGYTFGSGTRLTVV.